Listed below are T cell receptor beta chains from one sample, sequenced in a study of long-term antiretroviral therapy in people with HIV. Method: immunoSEQ multiplex PCR; TCRdb's copy keeps in-frame clones and lacks some. The sample includes 30,000 or so clones, around 80% of them seen just once. The material sequenced was unsorted PBMCs, taken 1.5 years before starting antiretroviral therapy. The origin of the receptors is a man aged 18 to 29 with HIV. CDR3s include the opening cysteine and the closing phenylalanine or tryptophan. A D gene is named only where the DNA matches it firmly. Size values are once, few and many counts, or a class for expanded clones, and some rows have none.

clone size	D gene	J gene	V gene	CDR3 DNA	CDR3 protein
few	TRBD1	TRBJ1-5	TRBV15	TGTGCCACCAGCAGAGAAAGTCACAGGGGGTTTGATCAGCCCCAGCATTTT	CATSRESHRGFDQPQHF
.	.	TRBJ1-2	TRBV7-2	TGTGCCAGCAGCTTAGGAACAGGGCCCGCCTATGGCTACACCTTC	CASSLGTGPAYGYTF
.	.	TRBJ2-3	TRBV7-8	TGTGCCAGCAGCCCCGGACTATCAGATACGCAGTATTTT	CASSPGLSDTQYF
.	.	TRBJ2-5	TRBV4-3	TGCGCCAGCAGCCAAGTTCGAGGAGAGACCCAGTACTTC	CASSQVRGETQYF
.	.	TRBJ1-3	TRBV6-1	TGTGCCAGCAGTGAATTATCATCGGCCTCTGGAAACACCATATATTTT	CASSELSSASGNTIYF
.	TRBD2	TRBJ2-7	TRBV27	TGTGCCAGCAGTTTTGGCGGGGGGGCTTACGAGCAGTACTTC	CASSFGGGAYEQYF
.	.	TRBJ2-2	TRBV9	TGTGCCAGCAGGGCTAGCGCTAACACCGGGGAGCTGTTTTTT	CASRASANTGELFF
.	.	TRBJ2-7	TRBV7-2	TGTGCCAGCAGCTTGGGACGGGAATGGGACGAGCAGTACTTC	CASSLGREWDEQYF
once	.	TRBJ2-7	TRBV10-1	TGCGCCAGCAGTGATTCGGAATACGAGCAGTACTTC	CASSDSEYEQYF
medium-sized	.	TRBJ1-2	TRBV7-2	TGTGCCAGCAGCTTAGGTGGGGCAGGGAGCTATGGCTACACCTTC	CASSLGGAGSYGYTF
.	.	TRBJ1-1	TRBV5-4	TGTGCCAGCAGCCTGGGAGGCAGGGATGAAGCTTTCTTT	CASSLGGRDEAFF
.	.	TRBJ1-5	TRBV30	TGTGCCTGGAGTGTTGGACTTGGCAATCAGCCCCAGCATTTT	CAWSVGLGNQPQHF
few	.	TRBJ1-2	TRBV4-1	TGCGCCAGCAGCCAAGACGGTCCGTCCACTTGGTCCTATGGCTACACCTTC	CASSQDGPSTWSYGYTF
.	.	TRBJ1-4	TRBV5-6	TGTGCCAGCAGCTTGATCGCAACTAATGAAAAACTGTTTTTT	CASSLIATNEKLFF
.	.	TRBJ2-3	TRBV6-1	TGTGCCAGCAGTGAAATCACAGATACGCAGTATTTT	CASSEITDTQYF
.	.	TRBJ1-2	TRBV6-4	TGTGCCAGCAGTTTGGACGGTGGAGCTAACTATGGCTACACCTTC	CASSLDGGANYGYTF
.	TRBD1	TRBJ1-5	TRBV5-5	TGTGCCAGCAGCTTGGTGGGGGCTTTCGGGACAGGGGGCATCCCCCAGCATTTT	CASSLVGAFGTGGIPQHF
few	TRBD1	TRBJ1-3	TRBV25-1	TGTGCCAGCAGAGACAGGGCCTCTGGAAACACCATATATTTT	CASRDRASGNTIYF
.	TRBD1	TRBJ2-1	TRBV18	TGTGCCAGCTCACCACCGGCTGGACAGGGGGGAATTTACAATGAGCAGTTCTTC	CASSPPAGQGGIYNEQFF
.	.	TRBJ1-6	TRBV5-1	TGCGCCAGCAGCTTGGCGGCAGGGGAGAATTCACCCCTCCACTTT	CASSLAAGENSPLHF
once	TRBD2	TRBJ2-1	TRBV5-6	TGTGCCAGCAGCCTCGCCGGGACTAGAGCACGGAATGAGCAGTTCTTC	CASSLAGTRARNEQFF
.	.	TRBJ1-1	TRBV7-9	TGTGCCAGCAGCTTAGCGGGGTCGAACACTGAAGCTTTCTTT	CASSLAGSNTEAFF
.	.	TRBJ1-1	TRBV12-2	TGTGCAAGCCCCACTTCAGGGTCGAATCCCCCGTCGGCTGAAGCTTTCTTT	CASPTSGSNPPSAEAFF
.	.	TRBJ1-1	TRBV2	TGTGCCAGCAGTGAAGCCCTTGGGGGACAAAGAGCTTTCTTT	CASSEALGGQRAFF
few	.	TRBJ2-7	TRBV9	TGTGCCAGCAGCGTAGTCGAGCAGTACTTC	CASSVVEQYF
.	TRBD1	TRBJ2-5	TRBV5-1	TGCGCCAGCAGCAACGGAAGGGGGCATGGGACCCAGTACTTC	CASSNGRGHGTQYF
.	.	TRBJ2-1	TRBV5-6	TGTGCCAGCAGCCTCCGGGCCCACAATGAGCAGTTCTTC	CASSLRAHNEQFF
.	.	TRBJ1-5	TRBV30	TGTGCCTGGAGCGCCGCCCCTGACAGCTATAGCAATCAGCCCCAGCATTTT	CAWSAAPDSYSNQPQHF
.	.	TRBJ2-3	TRBV5-1	TGCGCCAGCAGCTCCGCGACTAGCACAGATACGCAGTATTTT	CASSSATSTDTQYF
once	TRBD2	TRBJ2-5	TRBV7-9	TGTGCCAGCAGCTACGGTTTGGCGGGAGGGCCTGAGACCCAGTACTTC	CASSYGLAGGPETQYF
.	.	TRBJ1-1	TRBV7-3	TGTGCCAGCAGCTTAGGGCACAGCAACACTGAAGCTTTCTTT	CASSLGHSNTEAFF
once	TRBD1	TRBJ2-1	TRBV10-3	TGTGCCATCAGTGAGGGGGGACAGCTTCTCTACAATGAGCAGTTCTTC	CAISEGGQLLYNEQFF
.	.	TRBJ1-3	TRBV6-5	TGTGCCAGCAGTTACGAGGGGGGGCACAACACCATATATTTT	CASSYEGGHNTIYF
.	.	TRBJ1-2	TRBV15	TGTGCCACCAGCAGAGATACAGGAGTCTATGGCTACACCTTC	CATSRDTGVYGYTF
.	.	TRBJ2-7	TRBV10-1	TGCGCCAGCAGTGATCCTGTGGGATTCGGGGCCACCAACTACGAGCAGTACTTC	CASSDPVGFGATNYEQYF
.	.	TRBJ1-2	TRBV25-1	TGTGCCAGCAGTGAACCCCGGGGGGGTGATGGCTACACCTTC	CASSEPRGGDGYTF
few	.	TRBJ1-1	TRBV19	TGTGCCAGTAGTATAGTAGGCCAGGGGAGTGAAGCTTTCTTT	CASSIVGQGSEAFF
.	.	TRBJ1-5	TRBV27	TGTGCCAGCAGTGATACAGGGACTCAGCCCCAGCATTTT	CASSDTGTQPQHF
once	.	TRBJ1-1	TRBV6-5	TGTGCCAGCAGCCACGAGGGGGGACGGAACACTGAAGCTTTCTTT	CASSHEGGRNTEAFF
.	TRBD1	TRBJ2-3	TRBV4-2	TGTGCCAGCAGCCCGACACCGGGACAGGGAACAGATACGCAGTATTTT	CASSPTPGQGTDTQYF
.	.	TRBJ1-6	TRBV19	TGTGCCAGTAGTGGGGAAATGGGCCGCACTTCACCCCTCCACTTT	CASSGEMGRTSPLHF
.	.	TRBJ2-7	TRBV7-3	TGTGCCAGCAGCTTATTCAGGGGTAGTGAGCAGTACTTC	CASSLFRGSEQYF
.	.	TRBJ1-1	TRBV4-1	TGCGCCAGCAGCCAAGCCGACCCACAGGGAACTGAAGCTTTCTTT	CASSQADPQGTEAFF
once	.	TRBJ1-4	TRBV12-5	TGTGCTAGTGGCCCCACGTACCGAACTAATGAAAAACTGTTTTTT	CASGPTYRTNEKLFF
.	.	TRBJ2-1	TRBV5-1	TGCGCCAGCAGCTTGGACAGCAATGAGCAGTTCTTC	CASSLDSNEQFF
once	.	TRBJ1-6	TRBV19	TGTGCCAGTAGTATGGGAAGGGGGTTTTATAATTCACCCCTCCACTTT	CASSMGRGFYNSPLHF
once	.	TRBJ2-7	TRBV29-1	TGCAGCGTTGGGGGGGTTGAGCCCCGGGGGGAGCAGTACTTC	CSVGGVEPRGEQYF
.	.	TRBJ2-7	TRBV19	TGTGCCAGTAGTATAGCTTGGGGTGACGAGCAGTACTTC	CASSIAWGDEQYF
.	.	TRBJ2-7	TRBV7-9	TGTGCCAGCAGTTTTCCCTTGGGGGCCTACGAGCAGTACTTC	CASSFPLGAYEQYF
.	TRBD1	TRBJ2-7	TRBV18	TGTGCCAGCTCACCACCGGGACAGGGTTACGAGCAGTACTTC	CASSPPGQGYEQYF
few	.	TRBJ1-5	TRBV30	TGTGCCTGGAGTAGCAGGGATGCTCAGCCCCAGCATTTT	CAWSSRDAQPQHF
.	.	TRBJ2-3	TRBV9	TGTGCCAGCAGCGTAGGGTTTGCAGATACGCAGTATTTT	CASSVGFADTQYF
.	TRBD1	TRBJ1-5	TRBV6-1	TGTGCCAGCAGGGCCGGGACAGGGGTTCATCAGCCCCAGCATTTT	CASRAGTGVHQPQHF
.	TRBD2	TRBJ2-1	TRBV7-9	TGTGCCAGCAGCTTAGGGACTAGCGGGGGTGCCTACAATGAGCAGTTCTTC	CASSLGTSGGAYNEQFF
.	TRBD1	TRBJ2-1	TRBV6-5	TGTGCCAGCAGAGGAGGACAGGGGGTTTACAATGAGCAGTTCTTC	CASRGGQGVYNEQFF
.	TRBD1	TRBJ2-1	TRBV7-2	TGTGCCAGCAGCTTAGACAGGGGATACAATGAGCAGTTCTTC	CASSLDRGYNEQFF
.	TRBD1	TRBJ2-1	TRBV5-1	TGCGCCAGCAGCCCGGGACAGGGGGCAAATGAGCAGTTCTTC	CASSPGQGANEQFF
few	.	TRBJ1-4	TRBV7-9	TGTGCCAGCAGCTCAGGAGTGGGGGGAGATGAAAAACTGTTTTTT	CASSSGVGGDEKLFF